The 16 T cell receptor beta chains below were found in one sample sequenced in a study of T cells in localized non-small cell lung cancer. Here immunoSEQ multiplex PCR was the method, and the copy in TCRdb shows in-frame clones only, minus some. In the table there are roughly 2,300 clones, approximately 35% of which are singletons. Sequences were derived from lung tumor tissue, sampled before any cancer treatment. The receptors were sampled from a female donor older than 55 with stage I lung adenocarcinoma.

The chain couples TRBV19 to TRBJ2-1, with 7 bases aligning to TRBD1. Trimming cost V 2 bases and J 4 bases; bases outside gene matches: 5. The CDR3 sequence is 15 residues long. CDR1 and CDR2 (germline): LNHDA, SQIVND (reference sequence). The CDR3 sequence: CASSIIRTGYNEQFF. In DNA form, the CDR3 reads TGTGCCAGTAGTATAATCCGGACAGGTTACAATGAGCAGTTCTTC.

The rearrangement links TRBV19 to TRBJ2-7; 9 bases line up with TRBD2. Germline CDR1 LNHDA, CDR2 SQIVND (reference sequence). The CDR3 consists of 16 residues. The trim removed 11 bases at V and 0 bases at J, leaving 14 bases unmatched. The CDR3 sequence: CAGLAGNTGYSYEQYF. For the CDR3, the DNA is TGTGCCGGGCTAGCGGGAAATACCGGGTACTCCTACGAGCAGTACTTC.

The chain uses TRBV19 and TRBJ2-1; D possibly matches TRBD1 or TRBD2 (5 bases each). Germline CDR1 reads LNHDA; CDR2 reads SQIVND (reference sequence). V lost 4 bases to trimming and J lost 8 bases, with 15 bases between them. The length of the CDR3 is 14 residues. CDR3 in amino acids: CASSRDRAADEQFF. The CDR3 bases are TGTGCCAGTAGTAGGGACCGAGCTGCCGATGAGCAGTTCTTC.

The CDR3 DNA sequence: TGTGCCTGGAGTAACGGTAGGAATGAAAAACTGTTTTTT. It specifies CAWSNGRNEKLFF. The chain recombines TRBV30 with TRBJ1-4; D gene uncertain. In germline, CDR1 is GTSNPN, CDR2 SVGIG (reference sequence). The CDR3 covers 13 residues. V shed 2 bases and J shed 5 bases, with 9 bases lying between them.

This clone was counted a few times. The rearrangement joins TRBV6-1 to TRBJ1-3, with no clear D. Germline V gene data show CDR1 as MNHNS and CDR2 as SASEGT. V dropped 1 base and J dropped 5 bases, with 6 bases sitting between them. This CDR3 region has 13 residues. The CDR3 DNA sequence: TGTGCCAGCAGTGAAGGGAGCCGAAACACCATATATTTT. Translating gives CASSEGSRNTIYF.

This clone was counted a single time. The chain carries TRBV18 and TRBJ2-4, with 7 bases matching TRBD1. This CDR3 has 16 residues. The ends lost 4 bases at V and 1 base at J; junction bases unmatched: 7. Germline assignment: CDR1 KGHSH and CDR2 LQKENI. The DNA of the CDR3 is TGTGCCAGCTCACTAAACAGGGGCTTGGCCAAAAACATTCAGTACTTC. Protein: CASSLNRGLAKNIQYF.

V gene TRBV19 combines with J gene TRBJ1-5, with 8 bases that match TRBD1. This CDR3 is built from 14 residues. Germline values: CDR1 LNHDA, CDR2 SQIVND (reference sequence). V lost 5 bases to trimming and J lost 5 bases; unmatched junction nucleotides: 5. CDR3 sequence (DNA): TGTGCCAGTAGTCGACAGGGGAAGGATCAGCCCCAGCATTTT. Protein sequence: CASSRQGKDQPQHF.

V is TRBV19 and J is TRBJ1-1, with 8 bases fitting TRBD1. V lost 4 bases to trimming and J lost 5 bases; unmatched junction nucleotides: 9. The CDR3 sequence is 15 residues long. CDR1 and CDR2 from the germline V gene are LNHDA and SQIVND (reference sequence). CDR3 nucleotides: TGTGCCAGTAGTACCCGACAGGGGCCGGGGACTGAAGCTTTCTTT. Amino acids: CASSTRQGPGTEAFF.

The rearrangement links TRBV15 to TRBJ1-4; weak D call: TRBD1 (5 bases). CDR3 length: 15 residues. Trimming stripped 4 bases from V and 8 bases from J, with 17 bases between. Germline V CDR1 and CDR2: LNHNV, YYDKDF (reference sequence). CDR3 sequence reads: CATSKVSSRDEKLFF. The CDR3 DNA reads as TGTGCCACCAGCAAAGTTTCCTCCAGGGACGAAAAACTGTTTTTT.

The CDR3 is CAWSGASSGNTIYF. DNA for the CDR3: TGTGCCTGGAGTGGAGCATCCTCTGGAAACACCATATATTTT. The rearrangement uses TRBV30 and TRBJ1-3; D is unresolved. The germline V and J ends were trimmed by 1 base and 0 bases, with 7 bases remaining between them. Germline V lookup: CDR1 GTSNPN, CDR2 SVGIG (reference sequence). This CDR3 spans 14 amino acids.

By its share, this clone is medium-sized. V usage is TRBV12-2 and J usage is TRBJ1-2; TRBD1 is the table's D call and was not checked against the DNA. TRBV12-2 is a pseudogene locus. The CDR3 spans 17 residues. In nucleotides, the CDR3 is TGTGCAAGTCGCTTAGGATTAGGAGGACAGGGAAGAGGTGGCTACACCTTC. Protein product: CASRLGLGGQGRGGYTF.

The chain uses TRBV27 and TRBJ2-1; weak D call: TRBD2 (6 bases). The CDR3 covers 13 residues. Trimming left V 4 bases short and J 9 bases short, with 13 bases between. The germline V gene has CDR1 MNHEY and CDR2 SMNVEV (reference sequence). CDR3 residues: CASSSDRSGEQFF. The CDR3 DNA reads as TGTGCCAGCAGTTCCGACCGTAGCGGTGAGCAGTTCTTC.

This clone was recorded a few times. This chain links TRBV9 with TRBJ2-7, with D unclear. Looked up from germline, CDR1 is SGDLS and CDR2 is YYNGEE. Trimming shortened V by 5 bases and J by 0 bases, and 12 bases separated the two germline ends. The CDR3 has 14 residues. This chain's CDR3 is CASSYSRSSYEQYF. CDR3 sequence (DNA): TGTGCCAGCAGTTATAGCCGTAGCTCCTACGAGCAGTACTTC. Based on the CDR3 plus reference TRBV9 and TRBJ2-7, the full variable domain is DSGVTQTPKHLITATGQRVTLRCSPRSGDLSVYWYQQSLDQGLQFLIQYYNGEERAKGNILERFSAQQFPDLHSELNLSSLELGDSALYFCASSYSRSSYEQYFGPGTRLTVT.

The chain employs TRBV28 and TRBJ1-5; D is undetermined. Germline CDR1 reads MDHEN; CDR2 reads SYDVKM. The CDR3 runs to 15 residues. Trimming removed 9 bases from V and 0 bases from J, with 15 bases in between. The CDR3: CASLPRPDSNQPQHF. In DNA, the CDR3 is TGTGCCAGTCTGCCCAGGCCTGATAGCAATCAGCCCCAGCATTTT.

This chain connects TRBV15 to TRBJ2-1, with 13 bases that match TRBD2. CDR3 length equals 20 residues. Germline V gene lookup returns CDR1 LNHNV and CDR2 YYDKDF (reference sequence). Trimming took 5 bases from V and 4 from J; bases not matched to a gene: 17. Here the CDR3 reads CATSRGLAGSVALLYNEQFF. The DNA of the CDR3 is TGTGCCACCAGCCGGGGACTAGCGGGATCAGTGGCCCTCCTATACAATGAGCAGTTCTTC.

V and J are TRBV9 and TRBJ2-1, with D maybe TRBD2 (5 bases). Trimming cost V 2 bases and J 4 bases, with 13 bases left between them. The V gene's germline CDR1 is SGDLS and CDR2 YYNGEE. The CDR3 covers 15 residues. CDR3 in DNA: TGTGCCAGCAGCGTCCTAGCCGAAACTTACAATGAGCAGTTCTTC. It encodes CASSVLAETYNEQFF.